Each of the 32 T cell receptor beta chains below was sequenced from the same sample in a study of a mutant IDH1 vaccine in newly diagnosed glioma (dated by TCRdb to the early 2020s). The library was prepared using the immunoSEQ multiplex PCR assay. Entries here come from immuneACCESS through TCRdb and include only in-frame sequences with V and J called. Some clones fail to appear in such tables; in the studies checked, an unresolved V gene covers under half of the shortfall, and the cause of the remainder is unknown. The sample table records just under 95,000 clones; roughly 85% of these occur just once. The leading ten clones occupy approximately 7.4% of the sample. Sample time point, as interpreted from the label and publication: baseline, week 1 (first vaccination visit). Sample treatment or condition, as interpreted from the label and publication: pre-vaccination baseline after standard-of-care therapy.

Sequenced material: PBMCs, taken from a glioma patient treated with radiotherapy, temozolomide or both. These receptors all stem from a woman aged 45-65 years with glioma.

The sample holds one count of this clone. The chain uses TRBV5-6 and TRBJ2-3, with 12 bases identical to TRBD1. CDR1 and CDR2 from the germline V gene are SGHDT and YYEEEE. CDR3 length equals 16 residues. V lost 3 bases, J lost 6 bases, and 8 bases stayed unmatched. CDR3 DNA sequence: TGTGCCAGCAGCTGGGGGACAGGGGGCACCGGGGATACGCAGTATTTT. This codes for CASSWGTGGTGDTQYF.

The gene calls are TRBV7-3 and TRBJ2-7, with 8 nucleotides matching TRBD2. The CDR3 sequence is 16 residues long. J gave up 5 bases and V 2 bases, and 11 bases lay outside the gene matches. Germline V CDR1 and CDR2: SGHTA, FQGTGA. Here the CDR3 reads CASSLGPGGASNEQYF. The CDR3 nucleotides read TGTGCCAGCAGCTTAGGTCCGGGAGGGGCTTCGAACGAGCAGTACTTC.

This sequence joins TRBV4-2 and TRBJ1-2; 9 bases are a match to TRBD1. The length of the CDR3 is 15 residues. The germline gives CDR1 LGHNA, CDR2 YNFKEQ. V was clipped by 6 bases and J by 4 bases; unmatched bases: 9. CDR3 sequence: CASRRTGDRAYGYTF. DNA for the CDR3: TGTGCCAGCAGACGCACAGGGGACAGGGCCTATGGCTACACCTTC.

V is TRBV19 and J is TRBJ1-1; D is perhaps TRBD1 (5 bases). Per germline, CDR1 LNHDA and CDR2 SQIVND (reference sequence). The CDR3 runs 13 residues. The V and J ends lost 2 bases and 6 bases respectively, with 10 bases between them. The CDR3 bases are TGTGCCAGTAGTATACGGGGCGCGGCTGAAGCTTTCTTT. Translation: CASSIRGAAEAFF.

The chain couples TRBV6-1 to TRBJ2-7; no definite D call. CDR1 is MNHNS and CDR2 is SASEGT in the germline V gene. The CDR3 extends over 11 amino acids. V was pared by 2 bases and J by 3 bases, with 2 bases between. The CDR3, as DNA: TGTGCCAGCAGTGAAATCTACGAGCAGTACTTC. Its protein is CASSEIYEQYF.

CDR3 amino acids: CASSLIPNTEAFF. The CDR3 DNA sequence: TGTGCCAGCAGTCTGATCCCGAACACTGAAGCTTTCTTT. The chain is built from TRBV6-5 and TRBJ1-1; no reliable D call. Per the germline V gene, CDR1 is MNHEY and CDR2 is SVGAGI. Between the trimmed V and J ends, which lost 5 bases and 1 base, there was a span of 8 bases. The CDR3 runs 13 residues.

This chain links TRBV28 with TRBJ1-2; 8 positions agree with TRBD1. J was trimmed by 4 bases and V by 3 bases; bases with no gene match: 10. The CDR3 is 16 residues long. Germline assignment: CDR1 MDHEN and CDR2 SYDVKM. CDR3 sequence: CASSFPGGGVGYGYTF. CDR3 in DNA: TGTGCCAGCAGTTTTCCAGGGGGCGGAGTGGGCTATGGCTACACCTTC.

This clone occurred a few times. This chain joins TRBV2 and TRBJ1-5; D not certain. CDR3 length: 13 amino acids. Germline V gene data show CDR1 as SNHLY and CDR2 as FYNNEI. V gave up 7 bases and J gave up 10 bases, with 17 bases separating them. The CDR3 loop reads CASTIQGRGPQHF. The CDR3 nucleotides are TGTGCCAGCACCATACAAGGGCGGGGTCCCCAGCATTTT.

The chain employs TRBV27 and TRBJ2-5; D might be TRBD2 (6 bases). Germline CDR1 reads MNHEY; CDR2 reads SMNVEV (reference sequence). V was shortened by 6 bases and J by 5 bases, with 13 bases between the two germline ends. CDR3 size: 13 residues. CDR3: CASRRLGRETQYF. CDR3 nucleotides: TGTGCCAGCAGGCGCCTGGGGAGGGAGACCCAGTACTTC.

The gene calls are TRBV5-1 and TRBJ1-1; D uncertain. V was clipped by 2 bases and J by 2 bases, with 10 bases between them. The CDR3 loop spans 14 amino acids. The germline gives CDR1 SGHRS, CDR2 YFSETQ. The CDR3 here is CASSFQAGNTEAFF. The DNA of the CDR3 is TGCGCCAGCAGCTTCCAGGCGGGAAACACTGAAGCTTTCTTT.

Only one count was recorded for this clone. The chain employs TRBV5-1 and TRBJ2-4; 9 bases agree with TRBD1. The germline gives CDR1 SGHRS, CDR2 YFSETQ. The CDR3 has 18 amino acids. V lost 0 bases to trimming and J lost 3 bases; unmatched junction nucleotides: 10. In DNA, the CDR3 is TGCGCCAGCAGCTTGGACACAGGGGGCGGGAGTGTCAAAAACATTCAGTACTTC. As protein: CASSLDTGGGSVKNIQYF.

In this sample, this clone turned up a few times. The rearrangement uses TRBV6-5 and TRBJ1-2; D call uncertain. Trimming cost V 4 bases and J 8 bases, with 11 bases left between them. The CDR3 sequence is 12 residues long. Per germline, CDR1 MNHEY and CDR2 SVGAGI. For the CDR3, the DNA is TGTGCCAGCAGTTCCTCCCACGGGGGCTACACCTTC. Protein sequence: CASSSSHGGYTF.

The gene calls are TRBV9 and TRBJ2-5, with 13 bases aligning to TRBD2. This CDR3 is 18 amino acids long. Trimming removed 3 bases from V and 7 bases from J; junction bases left unmatched: 15. In germline, CDR1 is SGDLS, CDR2 YYNGEE. The chain's CDR3 is CASSGGTSGAIPWGTQYF. In DNA, the CDR3 is TGTGCCAGCAGCGGGGGGACTAGCGGGGCAATACCCTGGGGGACCCAGTACTTC. Based on the CDR3 plus reference TRBV9 and TRBJ2-5, the full variable domain is DSGVTQTPKHLITATGQRVTLRCSPRSGDLSVYWYQQSLDQGLQFLIQYYNGEERAKGNILERFSAQQFPDLHSELNLSSLELGDSALYFCASSGGTSGAIPWGTQYFGPGTRLLVL.

This rearrangement joins TRBV27 to TRBJ1-1, with D unclear. Germline CDR1 reads MNHEY; CDR2 reads SMNVEV (reference sequence). The CDR3 runs to 14 residues. Trimming left V 6 bases short and J 6 bases short, with 17 bases between. The CDR3 region is CASSLSGGRAEAFF. CDR3 DNA sequence: TGTGCCAGCAGCCTTTCTGGTGGGCGCGCTGAAGCTTTCTTT.

This clone was recorded once. This chain links TRBV5-1 with TRBJ2-7; D is possibly TRBD1 (6 bases). CDR1 SGHRS and CDR2 YFSETQ come from the germline V gene. The CDR3 covers 12 residues. V was trimmed by 5 bases and J by 6 bases, leaving 12 bases between them. The CDR3, as DNA: TGCGCCAGCAGTTTACAGGGTCGCGAGCAGTACTTC. This sequence encodes CASSLQGREQYF.

This clone was picked up a small number of times. V and J are TRBV6-5 and TRBJ1-6; tentatively, D is TRBD1 (5 bases). The CDR3 covers 13 residues. Germline CDR1 reads MNHEY; CDR2 reads SVGAGI. The germline V and J ends were trimmed by 2 bases and 11 bases, with 10 bases remaining between them. The DNA of the CDR3 is TGTGCCAGCAGTTACCTGACAGCGGCACCCCTCCACTTT. Translated: CASSYLTAAPLHF.

J is TRBJ1-1 and V is TRBV11-2, with D hard to call. Germline assignment: CDR1 SGHAT and CDR2 FQNNGV. V was cut by 0 bases and J by 1 base, with 12 bases left in between. This CDR3 is built from 16 residues. CDR3 bases: TGTGCCAGCAGCTTAGAGGGGAACAAAGGGAACACTGAAGCTTTCTTT. The encoded protein is CASSLEGNKGNTEAFF.

The chain links TRBV18 to TRBJ2-7; D is ambiguous. Germline CDR1 KGHSH, CDR2 LQKENI. The CDR3 runs to 14 residues. The germline V and J ends were trimmed by 0 bases and 4 bases, with 10 bases remaining between them. CDR3 nucleotide sequence: TGTGCCAGCTCACCACCCAGCTACCGTTACGAGCAGTACTTC. Encoded protein: CASSPPSYRYEQYF.

This clone was observed a few times. V and J are TRBV10-1 and TRBJ2-2; D is unclear. The CDR3 contains 11 residues. Germline CDR1 is WNHNN and CDR2 is SYGVQD (reference sequence). V lost 6 bases and J lost 5, with 4 bases in between. The CDR3 reads CASRGTGELFF. As DNA, the CDR3 is TGCGCCAGCAGGGGGACCGGGGAGCTGTTTTTT.

V is TRBV7-9 and J is TRBJ1-1; possible D gene TRBD1, 6 bases. CDR3 length equals 15 residues. In germline, CDR1 is SEHNR, CDR2 FQNEAQ (reference sequence). The germline V and J ends were trimmed by 5 bases and 6 bases, with 19 bases remaining between them. The chain's CDR3 is CASSVLQGVYSEAFF. The CDR3 DNA is TGTGCCAGCAGCGTTTTACAGGGAGTCTATTCTGAAGCTTTCTTT.

This chain connects TRBV7-2 to TRBJ1-3; tentative D call: TRBD1 (6 bases). CDR1 and CDR2 (germline): SGHTA, FQGNSA. Trimming removed 4 bases from V and 0 bases from J, with 13 bases in between. The CDR3 spans 16 residues. CDR3 in amino acids: CASSWRGVGSGNTIYF. The CDR3 DNA reads as TGTGCCAGCAGCTGGAGGGGGGTCGGCTCTGGAAACACCATATATTTT.

The chain employs TRBV27 and TRBJ1-2; the D gene is possibly TRBD1 (5 bases). Trimming left V 4 bases short and J 7 bases short, with 13 bases between. The CDR3 extends over 13 amino acids. From germline, CDR1 is MNHEY and CDR2 SMNVEV (reference sequence). CDR3 in amino acids: CASSSGIGGGYTF. The DNA of the CDR3 is TGTGCCAGCAGTTCGGGTATCGGGGGTGGCTACACCTTC.

The V and J genes are TRBV27 and TRBJ2-5; D gene unclear. V lost 4 bases, J lost 0 bases, and 6 bases lay in between. This CDR3 has 13 residues. Germline CDR1 and CDR2: MNHEY and SMNVEV (reference sequence). CDR3 region: CASSWGYQETQYF. CDR3 nucleotides: TGTGCCAGCAGTTGGGGTTACCAAGAGACCCAGTACTTC.

The rearrangement links TRBV19 to TRBJ1-2; the D is unclear. The CDR3 sequence is 14 residues long. Trimming removed 3 bases at V and 4 bases at J, with 12 bases between. The germline V gene has CDR1 LNHDA and CDR2 SQIVND (reference sequence). Here the CDR3 reads CASSMGSSSYGYTF. The CDR3 coding sequence is TGTGCCAGTAGTATGGGGAGTTCAAGCTATGGCTACACCTTC.

This clone came up once. This chain joins TRBV30 and TRBJ2-5; D is possibly TRBD1 or TRBD2 (5 bases each). V lost 5 bases and J 7 bases, leaving 26 bases between the germline ends. The CDR3 is made up of 16 amino acids. CDR1 GTSNPN and CDR2 SVGIG come from the germline V gene (reference sequence). The CDR3: CAWLLVGASPGGTQYF. DNA for the CDR3: TGTGCCTGGCTACTTGTCGGGGCTTCTCCCGGCGGGACCCAGTACTTC.

The sample holds a few counts of this clone. The chain couples TRBV2 to TRBJ1-2; no reliable D call. Germline assignment: CDR1 SNHLY and CDR2 FYNNEI. The CDR3 is 11 amino acids. The V gene lost 6 bases and the J gene lost 7 bases, with 9 bases spanning the gap. Here the CDR3 reads CASSPFAGYTF. The CDR3 region has the DNA TGTGCCAGCAGCCCCTTTGCTGGCTACACCTTC.

This clone was seen just once. The chain employs TRBV6-1 and TRBJ2-2; D possibly corresponds to TRBD2 (6 bases). Germline V gene data show CDR1 as MNHNS and CDR2 as SASEGT. Trimming pared 6 bases from V and 2 bases from J, leaving 10 bases between. This CDR3 region has 14 residues. Written as DNA, the CDR3 is TGTGCCAGCAGGGGGACTCCAAACACCGGGGAGCTGTTTTTT. Its translation is CASRGTPNTGELFF.

This clone was counted only a few times. The V gene is TRBV7-9, the J gene TRBJ1-2; tentative D call: TRBD1 (6 bases). Trimming removed 6 bases from V and 4 bases from J, with 15 bases in between. The CDR3 covers 14 residues. CDR1 and CDR2 (germline): SEHNR, FQNEAQ (reference sequence). Written as DNA, the CDR3 is TGTGCCAGCAGTCAGCAGGGGCGCAGCTATGGCTACACCTTC. It yields the protein CASSQQGRSYGYTF.

The genes are TRBV4-1 and TRBJ1-5, with 7 positions matching TRBD1. The trim removed 0 bases at V and 2 bases at J, leaving 10 bases unmatched. This CDR3 is built from 18 residues. The germline gives CDR1 MGHRA, CDR2 YSYEKL. Here the CDR3 reads CASSQDPILTGGNQPQHF. The DNA for the CDR3 is TGCGCCAGCAGCCAAGACCCTATTTTAACAGGGGGCAATCAGCCCCAGCATTTT.

The chain is built from TRBV5-1 and TRBJ1-4; D not resolved. CDR1 and CDR2 (germline): SGHRS, YFSETQ. The CDR3 has 15 residues. Trimming took 4 bases from V and 1 from J, leaving 11 bases between them. CDR3 DNA: TGCGCCAGCAGCCCGGGCGGGGTAACTAATGAAAAACTGTTTTTT. Protein: CASSPGGVTNEKLFF. The whole variable domain, remainder taken from reference TRBV5-1 and TRBJ1-4, is KAGVTQTPRYLIKTRGQQVTLSCSPISGHRSVSWYQQTPGQGLQFLFEYFSETQRNKGNFPGRFSGRQFSNSRSEMNVSTLELGDSALYLCASSPGGVTNEKLFFGSGTQLSVL.

The chain combines TRBV6-6 with TRBJ1-6, with TRBD1 matching 8 bases. V was pared by 8 bases and J by 5 bases, with 2 bases of the junction left unmatched. The CDR3 runs to 13 residues. Per the germline V gene, CDR1 is MNHNY and CDR2 is SVGAGI (reference sequence). CDR3 sequence reads: CASRQGNNSPLHF. CDR3 bases: TGTGCCAGCCGACAGGGGAATAATTCACCCCTCCACTTT.

The chain carries TRBV28 and TRBJ1-4; 8 nucleotides agree with TRBD1. The CDR3 length is 15 residues. Trimming at V came to 2 bases and at J to 8 bases, leaving 7 bases not matched to a gene. Germline lookup yields CDR1 MDHEN and CDR2 SYDVKM. Written as DNA, the CDR3 is TGTGCCAGCAGTTTACCCGGACAGGGCTGGGAAAAACTGTTTTTT. Its protein product is CASSLPGQGWEKLFF.